This T cell receptor (beta chain) was found in a study of cytomegalovirus exposure and HLA in healthy donors. General study results and limits: A missense variant in DCLRE1C was later tied to TCR beta V- and J-gene trimming. Reports credit the classifier with highly specific, highly sensitive diagnosis of cytomegalovirus status. According to the study, roughly 160 TCR beta chains were cytomegalovirus-associated.

In regard to this clone: Its antigen is unknown.

60 Vbeta and 13 Jbeta primers were used in PCR. Sequencing used immunoSEQ multiplex PCR; TCRdb keeps in-frame clones, though not all of them. The profile covers about 170,000 clones, with around 78% appearing a single time and 2% to 2.5% taken by the ten largest. Germline V lookup: CDR1 SGHRS, CDR2 YFSETQ. Trimming stripped 4 bases from V and 8 bases from J, with 15 bases between. This CDR3 contains 13 residues. The sequence was collected from a woman under 40 in good health and CMV-seropositive. J is TRBJ1-1 and V is TRBV5-1; possible D gene TRBD1, 6 bases. The sequenced sample consisted of PBMCs. CDR3 nucleotide sequence: TGCGCCAGCAGCCGGGGCCAGGGGACCGAAGCTTTCTTT. Its translation: CASSRGQGTEAFF.